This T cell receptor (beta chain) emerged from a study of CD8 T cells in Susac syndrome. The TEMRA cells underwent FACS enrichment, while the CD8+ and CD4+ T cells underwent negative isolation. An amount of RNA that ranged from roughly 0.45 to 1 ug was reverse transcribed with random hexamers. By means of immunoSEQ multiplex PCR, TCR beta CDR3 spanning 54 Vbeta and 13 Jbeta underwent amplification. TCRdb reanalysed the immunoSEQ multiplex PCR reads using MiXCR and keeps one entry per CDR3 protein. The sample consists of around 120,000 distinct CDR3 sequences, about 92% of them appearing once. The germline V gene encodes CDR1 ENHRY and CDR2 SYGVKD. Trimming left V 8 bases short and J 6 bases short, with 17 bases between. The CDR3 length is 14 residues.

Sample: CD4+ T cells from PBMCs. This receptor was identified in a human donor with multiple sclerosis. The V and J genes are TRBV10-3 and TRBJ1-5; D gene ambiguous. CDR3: CAIEPRWFGQPQHF. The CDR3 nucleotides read TGTGCCATCGAGCCCCGGTGGTTCGGTCAGCCCCAGCATTTT.